The following is a T cell receptor beta chain sequence with its context. The target antigen is unknown. CDR3 size: 12 residues. V lost 4 bases and J lost 12, with 13 bases in between. Germline assignment: CDR1 PRHDT and CDR2 FYEKMQ (reference sequence). Three pairs of donors had their unstimulated naive, memory, effector memory and TEMRA subsets sequenced. This sample is drawn from a study of siplizumab effects on memory and regulatory T cells. Whole-study results and caveats: Siplizumab produced a significant drop in alloreactive sequences attributable to unstimulated CD4+ memory cells.

In each sample, roughly 10^5 TCR templates were assayed. Method: immunoSEQ multiplex PCR; TCRdb's copy keeps in-frame clones and lacks some. The sample holds roughly 50,000 clones, 87% seen once. The J gene is TRBJ2-4, the V gene TRBV13; D possibly corresponds to TRBD2 (5 bases). The sequenced sample was naive CD8+ T cells sorted from blood. The receptor was isolated from a human donor in good health. The CDR3 region is CASSSSRRDQYF. In DNA, the CDR3 is TGTGCCAGCAGCTCGTCGAGACGGGATCAGTACTTC. The variable domain in full, with the rest retrieved from reference TRBV13 and TRBJ2-4, is AAGVIQSPRHLIKEKRETATLKCYPIPRHDTVYWYQQGPGQDPQFLISFYEKMQSDKGSIPDRFSAQQFSDYHSELNMSSLELGDSALYFCASSSSRRDQYFGAGTRLSVL.